This entry lists 26 T cell receptor beta chains sequenced from one sample in a study of PD-1 blockade in mismatch repair-deficient tumors. Repertoires were generated with immunoSEQ multiplex PCR, while TCRdb's copy carries only in-frame clones and drops some. The sample carries some 100,000 clones, approximately 83% recorded once. Specimen: peripheral blood, collected around 8 months after starting pembrolizumab. Receptor source: an adult with mismatch repair-deficient cancer.

There are a few counts of this clone. Relative to the germline gene, one junction end is altered; a read error may explain this. The chain links TRBV6-5 to TRBJ1-3, with D uncertain. Germline-derived CDR1 and CDR2 are MNHEY and SVGAGI. The CDR3 covers 15 residues. The CDR3: CASKRDPHAGNTIYF. The CDR3 DNA sequence: TGTGCCAGCAAAAGAGACCCCCACGCTGGGAACACCATATATTTT.

The J gene is TRBJ1-2, the V gene TRBV15; D uncertain. This CDR3 comprises 13 residues. CDR1 and CDR2 from the germline V gene are LNHNV and YYDKDF (reference sequence). Trimming took off 0 bases at V and 8 bases at J, with 10 bases between the two ends. CDR3 sequence reads: CATSRDASGGYTF. In nucleotides, the CDR3 is TGTGCCACCAGCAGAGATGCATCGGGAGGCTACACCTTC.

This chain connects TRBV5-1 to TRBJ2-5, with TRBD1 as a possible D gene (5 bases). V was cut by 7 bases and J by 1 base, with 17 bases left in between. The V gene's germline CDR1 is SGHRS and CDR2 YFSETQ. The CDR3 runs 15 residues. The CDR3 sequence: CASGASGLTQETQYF. CDR3 sequence (DNA): TGCGCCAGCGGGGCATCCGGGTTAACCCAAGAGACCCAGTACTTC.

This sequence joins TRBV7-2 and TRBJ2-5; 10 bases fit TRBD2. The germline CDR1 and CDR2 sequences are SGHTA and FQGNSA. Trimming at V came to 2 bases and at J to 4 bases, leaving 4 bases not matched to a gene. The CDR3 is 15 amino acids. CDR3 loop: CASSLKSSGRETQYF. The DNA for the CDR3 is TGTGCCAGCAGCTTAAAGTCTAGCGGGAGAGAGACCCAGTACTTC.

This clone was counted a few times. The rearrangement joins TRBV7-3 to TRBJ2-3; 8 bases map to TRBD2. The length of the CDR3 is 15 residues. CDR1 and CDR2 (germline): SGHTA, FQGTGA. The J segment lost 5 bases and the V segment lost 1 base, leaving 5 bases of the junction unmatched. CDR3 amino acids: CASSLNGRAIDTQYF. The CDR3 bases are TGTGCCAGCAGCTTAAACGGGAGGGCCATAGATACGCAGTATTTT.

The chain recombines TRBV7-2 with TRBJ2-7; no clear D. Germline CDR1 is SGHTA and CDR2 is FQGNSA. The CDR3 spans 15 residues. The V end lost 1 base, the J end lost 0 bases, and 10 bases lay between the germline ends. The CDR3 protein is CASSLVPGSSYEQYF. CDR3 DNA: TGTGCCAGCAGCTTAGTACCCGGTAGCTCCTACGAGCAGTACTTC.

The genes are TRBV9 and TRBJ2-2; no firm D call. Looked up from germline, CDR1 is SGDLS and CDR2 is YYNGEE. The CDR3 runs to 12 residues. V dropped 0 bases and J dropped 6 bases, with 3 bases sitting between them. CDR3 nucleotides: TGTGCCAGCAGCGTAGGCTCCGGGGAGCTGTTTTTT. Translating gives CASSVGSGELFF.

The chain uses TRBV5-6 and TRBJ1-4; D is unclear. Trimming left V 0 bases short and J 0 bases short, with 6 bases between. In germline, CDR1 is SGHDT, CDR2 YYEEEE. CDR3 length equals 15 residues. CDR3 region: CASSLDRATNEKLFF. Written as DNA, the CDR3 is TGTGCCAGCAGCTTGGACAGAGCAACTAATGAAAAACTGTTTTTT.

V and J are TRBV28 and TRBJ1-3; D perhaps matches TRBD1 (5 bases). Germline CDR1 MDHEN, CDR2 SYDVKM. This CDR3 has 13 amino acids. V dropped 5 bases and J dropped 9 bases, with 14 bases sitting between them. CDR3 region: CASSPPGVGTIYF. The CDR3 DNA is TGTGCCAGCAGTCCCCCGGGGGTAGGCACCATATATTTT.

The rearrangement links TRBV6-1 to TRBJ1-5; D is perhaps TRBD1 (5 bases). CDR1 is MNHNS, CDR2 SASEGT, per germline. This CDR3 contains 12 residues. Trimming shortened V by 8 bases and J by 7 bases, and 12 bases separated the two germline ends. The DNA of the CDR3 is TGTGCCAGCGGGGGGGGTGTCCAGCCCCAGCATTTT. Translation gives CASGGGVQPQHF.

The chain links TRBV7-3 to TRBJ1-1; D ambiguous. This CDR3 is built from 13 residues. Trimming shortened V by 5 bases and J by 11 bases, and 18 bases separated the two germline ends. CDR1 and CDR2 (germline): SGHTA, FQGTGA. This CDR3 reads CASSPSSSVGAFF. CDR3 in DNA: TGTGCCAGCAGCCCCTCATCTTCCGTGGGGGCTTTCTTT.

The chain has TRBV7-2 and TRBJ2-3, with 10 bases aligning to TRBD2. The germline V gene has CDR1 SGHTA and CDR2 FQGNSA. Germline trimming cut 6 bases from V and 4 bases from J; bases unmatched to any gene: 7. This CDR3 comprises 15 residues. DNA of the CDR3: TGTGCCAGCAGTGATAGCGGGAGGATCTCAGATACGCAGTATTTT. Translating it yields CASSDSGRISDTQYF.

The chain links TRBV5-1 to TRBJ2-1, with TRBD1 matching over 9 bases. V shed 5 bases, J shed 6 bases, and the junction held 12 bases outside the gene matches. CDR1 SGHRS and CDR2 YFSETQ come from the germline V gene. The CDR3 has 16 amino acids. DNA of the CDR3: TGCGCCAGCAGAATAAACCCGGGACAGGGTGTCAATGAGCAGTTCTTC. Residues: CASRINPGQGVNEQFF.

The rearrangement joins TRBV5-6 to TRBJ1-5, with unresolved D. There are 14 residues in the CDR3. The V gene's germline CDR1 is SGHDT and CDR2 YYEEEE. V lost 1 base to trimming and J lost 4 bases, with 9 bases between them. The CDR3 is CASSLFAQNQPQHF. For the CDR3, the DNA is TGTGCCAGCAGCTTGTTTGCCCAGAATCAGCCCCAGCATTTT.

This chain uses TRBV4-2 with TRBJ2-1; the match to TRBD1 covers 7 bases. J lost 7 bases, V lost 5 bases, and 14 bases had no gene match. The CDR3 runs to 16 residues. The germline V gene has CDR1 LGHNA and CDR2 YNFKEQ. CDR3 nucleotide sequence: TGTGCCAGCAGCTTACACACTGGACAGGTAGCGAATGAGCAGTTCTTC. Translation: CASSLHTGQVANEQFF.

The gene calls are TRBV14 and TRBJ2-1; TRBD1 aligns across 7 bases. Germline V lookup: CDR1 SGHDN, CDR2 FVKESK. Trimming at V came to 3 bases and at J to 0 bases, leaving 5 bases not matched to a gene. This CDR3 region has 16 residues. CDR3 region: CASSHRDSTSYNEQFF. The CDR3 region has the DNA TGTGCCAGCAGCCACCGGGACAGTACCTCCTACAATGAGCAGTTCTTC.

The chain recombines TRBV5-1 with TRBJ2-7; a weak D match, TRBD1 (6 bases). Trimming stripped 1 base from V and 0 bases from J, with 17 bases between. The CDR3 has 17 amino acids. The V gene's germline CDR1 is SGHRS and CDR2 YFSETQ. The CDR3 sequence: CASSLRPGTLSSYEQYF. The CDR3 nucleotides read TGCGCCAGCAGCTTGAGGCCAGGGACACTCAGCTCCTACGAGCAGTACTTC.

CDR3 in amino acids: CASSQVNSFLTGELFF. In DNA, the CDR3 is TGTGCCAGCAGCCAAGTTAACAGCTTTCTTACCGGGGAGCTGTTTTTT. The V call is TRBV14, the J call TRBJ2-2; D gene ambiguous. The CDR3 spans 16 residues. CDR1 is SGHDN, CDR2 FVKESK, per germline. V was clipped by 1 base and J by 5 bases, with 14 bases between them.

The chain employs TRBV9 and TRBJ2-7; TRBD2 agrees at 12 bases. J was trimmed by 3 bases and V by 4 bases; bases with no gene match: 11. The CDR3 has 17 residues. CDR1 is SGDLS, CDR2 YYNGEE, per germline. CDR3 sequence reads: CASSRLAGDSVGYEQYF. The CDR3 DNA sequence: TGTGCCAGCAGCCGACTAGCGGGAGATAGTGTCGGCTACGAGCAGTACTTC.

The V call is TRBV5-1, the J call TRBJ1-1, with D possibly being TRBD1 (6 bases). The CDR3 contains 12 residues. The V end was cut by 3 bases, the J end by 10 bases, with 13 bases between. Germline CDR1 SGHRS, CDR2 YFSETQ. CDR3 sequence reads: CASSYGQSGAFF. The CDR3, as DNA: TGCGCCAGCAGCTATGGACAGAGCGGAGCTTTCTTT.

In its sample, this clone was seen a few times. CDR3 nucleotides: TGTGCCAGCAGCCAAAATACAGGGGCTAATACAAATGAGCAGTTCTTC. Protein sequence: CASSQNTGANTNEQFF. The chain combines TRBV4-2 with TRBJ2-1, with 7 bases identical to TRBD1. Per the germline V gene, CDR1 is LGHNA and CDR2 is YNFKEQ. Losses at the gene ends were 2 bases for V and 7 bases for J; bases not matched to a gene: 11. The CDR3 covers 16 residues.

This sequence joins TRBV11-3 and TRBJ2-2; 10 bases agree with TRBD2. CDR3 length: 17 residues. The germline gives CDR1 SGHNT, CDR2 YENEEA. V lost 0 bases, J lost 6 bases, and 7 bases stayed unmatched. The CDR3 coding sequence is TGTGCCAGCAGCTTAGACAGGCTAGCGGGAGTCCCCGGGGAGCTGTTTTTT. Its protein is CASSLDRLAGVPGELFF.

This clone has just one count. The chain recombines TRBV14 with TRBJ1-2; D not certain. CDR3 length: 13 amino acids. The V gene lost 1 base and the J gene lost 8 bases, with 11 bases spanning the gap. CDR1 is SGHDN, CDR2 FVKESK, per germline. The CDR3 sequence is CASSQANIAGYTF. The CDR3 bases are TGTGCCAGCAGCCAAGCGAATATCGCCGGCTACACCTTC.

The chain has TRBV7-2 and TRBJ2-4; D assignment may be TRBD1 or TRBD2 (5 bases each). V lost 5 bases and J lost 0, with 14 bases in between. Germline CDR1 SGHTA, CDR2 FQGNSA. There are 16 residues in the CDR3. The CDR3 DNA is TGTGCCAGCAGCCCCCGGGACGGTTTAGCCAAAAACATTCAGTACTTC. Translating gives CASSPRDGLAKNIQYF.

The chain has TRBV12-5 and TRBJ1-1; D might be TRBD1 (5 bases). The V gene's germline CDR1 is LGHNT and CDR2 FRNRAP. V was pared by 6 bases and J by 0 bases, with 14 bases between. This CDR3 has 15 amino acids. CDR3 nucleotides: TGTGCTAGTGGCCAGGGAAATACCTTGAACACTGAAGCTTTCTTT. It is translated as CASGQGNTLNTEAFF. The complete variable domain, with remaining parts taken from reference TRBV12-5 and TRBJ1-1, reads DARVTQTPRHKVTEMGQEVTMRCQPILGHNTVFWYRQTMMQGLELLAYFRNRAPLDDSGMPKDRFSAEMPDATLATLKIQPSEPRDSAVYFCASGQGNTLNTEAFFGQGTRLTVV.

The chain has TRBV5-5 and TRBJ1-1; D might be TRBD1 (6 bases). This CDR3 spans 14 amino acids. Germline CDR1 SGHKS, CDR2 YYEKEE (reference sequence). The ends were cut back, 2 bases at V and 1 base at J, with 9 bases in the middle. The CDR3 DNA reads as TGTGCCAGCAGCTTTCAGGGGCGGAACACTGAAGCTTTCTTT. As protein: CASSFQGRNTEAFF.